Below are 17 T cell receptor beta chains sequenced from a single sample in a study of shared clonotypes between healthy human individuals. Clones were read by immunoSEQ multiplex PCR, and TCRdb kept only the in-frame ones, dropping some. The table has more than 400,000 clones, over 70% seen once. Sequenced material: PBMCs. Every receptor here comes from a middle-aged woman in good health. Some clones in this sample may be carry-over from other donors' samples.

The gene calls are TRBV28 and TRBJ2-5; D not certain. The CDR3 extends over 14 amino acids. Germline V gene lookup returns CDR1 MDHEN and CDR2 SYDVKM. V was pared by 3 bases and J by 1 base, with 9 bases between. The CDR3 region is CASSLSIAQETQYF. DNA for the CDR3: TGTGCCAGCAGTTTGTCGATAGCCCAAGAGACCCAGTACTTC.

The chain couples TRBV9 to TRBJ2-3; D remains unclear. The ends were cut back, 0 bases at V and 4 bases at J, with 9 bases in the middle. The germline V gene encodes CDR1 SGDLS and CDR2 YYNGEE. This CDR3 contains 14 residues. CDR3 protein: CASSVDLGSDTQYF. CDR3 nucleotide sequence: TGTGCCAGCAGCGTAGATTTAGGCTCAGATACGCAGTATTTT. Using reference TRBV9 and TRBJ2-3 for the parts outside the CDR3, the full variable domain is DSGVTQTPKHLITATGQRVTLRCSPRSGDLSVYWYQQSLDQGLQFLIQYYNGEERAKGNILERFSAQQFPDLHSELNLSSLELGDSALYFCASSVDLGSDTQYFGPGTRLTVL.

The chain uses TRBV6-6 and TRBJ2-7; perhaps TRBD2 as D (6 bases). The CDR3 runs 13 residues. Trimming removed 5 bases at V and 3 bases at J, with 11 bases between. CDR1 is MNHNY and CDR2 is SVGAGI in the germline V gene (reference sequence). The CDR3, as DNA: TGTGCCAGCAGTACCAGACTAGACTACGAGCAGTACTTC. Amino acid sequence: CASSTRLDYEQYF.

About this clone itself: A far larger clone is just one base off, so this is likely a read error. CDR3 DNA: TGTGCCAGCAGTGGACCTCTTAGATACTCTGGAAGCACCATATATTTT. This encodes CASSGPLRYSGSTIYF. The chain joins TRBV6-1 to TRBJ1-3, with D hard to call. CDR3 length: 16 amino acids. Germline V gene data show CDR1 as MNHNS and CDR2 as SASEGT.

This chain joins TRBV10-3 and TRBJ2-2; TRBD2 agrees at 13 bases. CDR1 is ENHRY, CDR2 SYGVKD, per germline. V trimming: 10 bases; J trimming: 4 bases; junction bases outside the gene matches: 6. The CDR3 has 15 amino acids. The CDR3 sequence is CATVGLAGSTGELFF. In DNA, the CDR3 is TGTGCCACCGTGGGACTAGCGGGAAGCACCGGGGAGCTGTTTTTT.

This chain joins TRBV6-5 and TRBJ1-1, with no clear D. This CDR3 region has 12 residues. The germline V gene encodes CDR1 MNHEY and CDR2 SVGAGI. Trimming left V 8 bases short and J 1 base short, with 8 bases between. The CDR3 coding sequence is TGTGCCAGCGGACGGTCGAACACTGAAGCTTTCTTT. Its protein is CASGRSNTEAFF.

Only one count was recorded for this clone. This sample includes further DNA sequences coding for the same CDR3. The chain couples TRBV19 to TRBJ2-7; D uncertain. The V gene lost 5 bases and the J gene lost 0 bases, with 5 bases spanning the gap. Per the germline V gene, CDR1 is LNHDA and CDR2 is SQIVND (reference sequence). CDR3 size: 12 residues. CDR3: CASSSGSYEQYF. In nucleotides, the CDR3 is TGTGCCAGTAGTTCGGGCTCCTACGAGCAGTACTTC.

The rearrangement joins TRBV28 to TRBJ1-5, with 7 positions matching TRBD1. The CDR3 consists of 14 residues. V shed 4 bases and J 5 bases; nucleotides not matched to a gene: 5. Per the germline V gene, CDR1 is MDHEN and CDR2 is SYDVKM. The CDR3 is CASSSRQGDQPQHF. The CDR3 bases are TGTGCCAGCAGTTCCCGACAGGGCGATCAGCCCCAGCATTTT.

As regards this clone: A far larger clone differs by one base, so this is likely a read error. The chain links TRBV2 to TRBJ2-5, with D maybe TRBD1 (6 bases). V gave up 3 bases and J gave up 4 bases, with 15 bases separating them. This CDR3 contains 15 residues. CDR1 is SNHLY, CDR2 FYNNEI, per germline. DNA for the CDR3: TGTGCCAGCAGTGAGAACAGGGTTGTGGGAGAGACCCAGTACTTC. Its translation is CASSENRVVGETQYF.

This chain uses TRBV2 with TRBJ1-2; TRBD1 aligns across 7 bases. Germline loops: CDR1 SNHLY, CDR2 FYNNEI. This CDR3 region has 15 residues. Trimming took 6 bases from V and 1 from J; bases not matched to a gene: 8. This CDR3 is CASSLRQGSNYGYTF. CDR3 DNA: TGTGCCAGCAGCCTACGACAGGGAAGTAACTATGGCTACACCTTC.

This chain's CDR3 is CASKPGPTGELFF. The CDR3, as DNA: TGTGCCAGCAAACCGGGACCCACCGGGGAGCTGTTTTTT. V usage is TRBV11-3 and J usage is TRBJ2-2; D possibly matches TRBD1 or TRBD2 (5 bases each). Trimming removed 7 bases at V and 4 bases at J, with 10 bases between. The CDR3 is 13 amino acids. In germline, CDR1 is SGHNT, CDR2 YENEEA. Drawing the rest from reference TRBV11-3 and TRBJ2-2, the complete variable domain is EAGVVQSPRYKIIEKKQPVAFWCNPISGHNTLYWYLQNLGQGPELLIRYENEEAVDDSQLPKDRFSAERLKGVDSTLKIQPAELGDSAVYLCASKPGPTGELFFGEGSRLTVL.

This chain uses TRBV5-4 with TRBJ2-3; D might be TRBD1 or TRBD2, each matching 5 bases. With 1 base removed from V and 1 base from J, the gap between germline ends came to 13 bases. The germline CDR1 and CDR2 sequences are SGHNT and YYREEE (reference sequence). This CDR3 contains 16 residues. CDR3 coding DNA: TGTGCCAGCAGCTTGAATGGGGGTGTGGGCACAGATACGCAGTATTTT. Its protein is CASSLNGGVGTDTQYF.

Details on this clone: In the same sample, other DNA sequences code for this CDR3. The V and J genes are TRBV27 and TRBJ2-7, with 8 bases identical to TRBD2. Losses at the gene ends were 1 base for V and 5 bases for J; bases not matched to a gene: 1. The germline CDR1 and CDR2 sequences are MNHEY and SMNVEV (reference sequence). The CDR3 totals 13 residues. The CDR3 here is CASSLLAGNEQYF. Written as DNA, the CDR3 is TGTGCCAGCAGTTTATTAGCGGGAAACGAGCAGTACTTC.

This sequence joins TRBV19 and TRBJ2-7; D call uncertain. V dropped 7 bases and J dropped 6 bases, with 19 bases sitting between them. Germline CDR1 reads LNHDA; CDR2 reads SQIVND (reference sequence). The CDR3 consists of 14 residues. The CDR3 here is CASKPTVSGAEQYF. The CDR3 region has the DNA TGTGCCAGTAAACCGACGGTGAGTGGTGCCGAGCAGTACTTC.

The chain recombines TRBV7-7 with TRBJ2-7; D might be TRBD1 (6 bases). The CDR3 covers 13 residues. Germline CDR1 SSHAT, CDR2 FNYEAQ (reference sequence). V lost 5 bases and J 6 bases, leaving 14 bases between the germline ends. The CDR3 region has the DNA TGTGCCAGCAGCCCTGGACAGTTAGCCGAGCAGTACTTC. Translating it yields CASSPGQLAEQYF.

The J gene is TRBJ2-6, the V gene TRBV5-1, with D possibly matching TRBD1 (5 bases). CDR3 size: 16 residues. Germline CDR1 is SGHRS and CDR2 is YFSETQ. V lost 4 bases to trimming and J lost 2 bases, with 13 bases between them. CDR3 loop: CASSPIGRAGANVLTF. DNA for the CDR3: TGCGCCAGCAGCCCCATTGGCAGGGCTGGGGCCAACGTCCTGACTTTC. The full variable domain, completed using reference TRBV5-1 and TRBJ2-6, is KAGVTQTPRYLIKTRGQQVTLSCSPISGHRSVSWYQQTPGQGLQFLFEYFSETQRNKGNFPGRFSGRQFSNSRSEMNVSTLELGDSALYLCASSPIGRAGANVLTFGAGSRLTVL.

The rearrangement links TRBV11-2 to TRBJ2-3; D is uncertain. The germline CDR1 and CDR2 sequences are SGHAT and FQNNGV. This CDR3 is 12 amino acids long. V was cut by 1 base and J by 9 bases, with 8 bases left in between. CDR3 nucleotides: TGTGCCAGCAGCTTAGTACGGACGACGCAGTATTTT. Translation gives CASSLVRTTQYF. Supplemented by reference TRBV11-2 and TRBJ2-3, the full variable domain reads EAGVAQSPRYKIIEKRQSVAFWCNPISGHATLYWYQQILGQGPKLLIQFQNNGVVDDSQLPKDRFSAERLKGVDSTLKIQPAKLEDSAVYLCASSLVRTTQYFGPGTRLTVL.